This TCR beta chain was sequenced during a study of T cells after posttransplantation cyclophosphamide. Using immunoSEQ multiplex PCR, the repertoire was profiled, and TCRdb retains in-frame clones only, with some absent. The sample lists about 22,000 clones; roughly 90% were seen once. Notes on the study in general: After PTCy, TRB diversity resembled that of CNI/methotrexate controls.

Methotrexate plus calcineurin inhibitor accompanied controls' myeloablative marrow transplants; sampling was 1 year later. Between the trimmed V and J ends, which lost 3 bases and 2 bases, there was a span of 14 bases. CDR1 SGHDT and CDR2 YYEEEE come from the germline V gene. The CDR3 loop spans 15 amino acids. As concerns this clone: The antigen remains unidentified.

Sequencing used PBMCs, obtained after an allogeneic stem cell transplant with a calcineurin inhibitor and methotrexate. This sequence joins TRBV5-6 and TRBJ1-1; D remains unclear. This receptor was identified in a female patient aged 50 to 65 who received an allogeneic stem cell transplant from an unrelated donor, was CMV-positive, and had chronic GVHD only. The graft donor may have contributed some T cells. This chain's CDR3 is CASSSKAGSNTEAFF. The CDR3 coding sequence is TGTGCCAGCAGCTCTAAGGCGGGGTCCAACACTGAAGCTTTCTTT.